This entry concerns a single T cell receptor beta chain. Its antigen is currently not known. No much larger clone is present one base from it, and per-base qualities are unavailable. This sample is drawn from a study of shared T cell receptors in the human thymus (TCRdb year 2021). Broadly, across the study: The study examined how self-reactive, shared T-cell receptor alpha chains are generated in the human thymus.

From its cysteine to its phenylalanine, the CDR3 spans 15 amino acids. Just the 45-base CDR3 DNA is kept, in frame starting at base 1. Trimming leaves V shorter by 11 bases and J shorter by 5 bases, with the junction holding 12 bases beyond the gene matches. The germline V gene specifies MDHEN as CDR1 and SYDVKM as CDR2. Receptor libraries were prepared by the immunoSEQ multiplex PCR assay. Imported from immuneACCESS, the table was reduced by TCRdb to in-frame sequences with V and J called. These copies leave out some clones; in studies compared against another copy, an unresolved V gene accounts for under half, and the cause of the remainder is not known. The sample records over 650,000 clones, 87% of which are singletons. The top ten clones comprise roughly 0.0087% of the sample. This sample was also put to use in a study of human thymus T cells. That second report states: The donors were immunologically healthy infants in Finland who had open corrective cardiac surgery for congenital heart defects. Thymus tissue was collected as surgical resects that were removed during corrective cardiac surgery. Usage of V and J gene segments appeared to be biased in both the thymic and the peripheral blood repertoires. According to the related research, thymic TCR repertoires were highly overlapping among unrelated individuals. The study used under 10 infant thymus samples plus four related peripheral blood samples to characterize TCR alpha and beta repertoires. Donor ages ranging from roughly 7 to 250 days were recorded, and about six male and a couple of female infants were included in the cohort. Thymocytes were mechanically released from the tissue and were stored as pellets of roughly 9-31 million cells at -70 degrees C. A QIAsymphony instrument was used to extract genomic DNA from the frozen cell pellets. The immunoSEQ multiplex PCR assay was used to amplify the TCRB and TCRAD loci from a standardized amount of quality-controlled genomic DNA. Amplicons spanned the V(D)J region at a length sufficient to cover the CDR3 and identify V and J genes. Amplicon sequencing was performed on an Illumina platform through the commercial immunoSEQ service. Primer bias and sequencing errors were corrected as previously described, and TCRAD and TCRB definitions were based on the IMGT database. immunoSEQ Analyzer 3.0 and VDJTools were used for repertoire analysis, which covered basic statistics, V/J segment usage, diversity estimates, rarefaction and pairwise overlap. To estimate diversity, the Chao1, ChaoE, Efron-Thisted, Shannon and inverse Simpson indices were applied, and diversity was also estimated on datasets down-sampled to the smallest sample. Repertoire overlap was determined by strict matching of CDR3 nucleotide sequence, V gene and J gene, and Jaccard-based multidimensional scaling clustering was applied. On average, thymus samples gave about 750,000 unique TCRB clonotypes, whereas blood samples gave about 92,000.

The rearrangement combines TRBV28 with TRBJ1-3; 10 nucleotides in the junction match TRBD1. This receptor was identified in a boy under two years old with a congenital heart defect. Donor details come from another sample of the same person, matched by shared clones. Input material: thymocytes. The DNA reads TGTGCCGTTCTACCTGGGGACAGGGGTAGAAACACCATATATTTT. The encoded protein is CAVLPGDRGRNTIYF.